The source of this TCR beta chain is a study of OX40 agonist ivuxolimab in advanced cancers. Overall study context: The treatment was a fully human IgG2 OX40 agonist, ivuxolimab. Whole-study findings and limits: CD4+ and CD8+ blood T cells expanded clonally by week 6 at 0.1 to 3.0 mg/kg.

CDR1 and CDR2 from the germline V gene are MNHEY and SVGAGI. Losses at the gene ends were 0 bases for V and 6 bases for J; bases not matched to a gene: 1. The CDR3 sequence is 15 residues long. This clone has only a few counts. What it binds is unknown. Exclusion applied to patients with autoimmune disease history or systemic immunosuppression. Clones were read by immunoSEQ multiplex PCR, and TCRdb kept only the in-frame ones, dropping some. The sample consists of 34,000 or so clones, around 80% of them appearing once. The material was CD4+ or CD8+ T cells sorted from blood, obtained in a trial of the OX40 agonist ivuxolimab. This rearrangement joins TRBV6-5 to TRBJ2-7; 14 bases agree with TRBD2. The receptor comes from an adult with an advanced solid tumor such as melanoma, head and neck, liver or kidney cancer. As DNA, the CDR3 is TGTGCCAGCAGTTACTCGACTAGCGGGGGGGGCGAGCAGTACTTC. Its translation is CASSYSTSGGGEQYF.